One and the same sample provided the 8 T cell receptor beta chains below, sequenced in a study of blood T cell repertoires in COVID-19. Libraries were prepared by immunoSEQ multiplex PCR; TCRdb keeps only in-frame clonotypes and omits some of them. The table lists more than 90,000 clones, 65% to 85% of them singletons. Sequencing was performed on peripheral blood. The receptors stem from a woman aged 70-85 years with acute or convalescent COVID-19.

The V gene is TRBV5-1, the J gene TRBJ1-2; no clear D. Deletions cut 0 bases from V and 3 bases from J, with 9 bases between. From germline, CDR1 is SGHRS and CDR2 YFSETQ. The CDR3 has 14 residues. This chain's CDR3 is CASSLAAEDYGYTF. In DNA form, the CDR3 reads TGCGCCAGCAGCTTGGCCGCGGAGGACTATGGCTACACCTTC.

The chain carries TRBV2 and TRBJ1-2; 7 nucleotides agree with TRBD1. Germline assignment: CDR1 SNHLY and CDR2 FYNNEI. The CDR3 spans 14 residues. The trim removed 2 bases at V and 5 bases at J, leaving 5 bases unmatched. CDR3 bases: TGTGCCAGCAGTGAACCGGGCAGGGGGTATGGCTACACCTTC. Translated, it gives CASSEPGRGYGYTF.

V gene TRBV10-3 combines with J gene TRBJ2-7; TRBD2 might be the D (6 bases). V dropped 3 bases and J dropped 4 bases, with 16 bases sitting between them. Germline V gene lookup returns CDR1 ENHRY and CDR2 SYGVKD. The length of the CDR3 is 15 residues. The CDR3 loop is CAISDRRESTYEQYF. The CDR3 nucleotides read TGTGCCATCAGTGATCGGAGGGAATCTACTTACGAGCAGTACTTC.

The V gene is TRBV5-4, the J gene TRBJ1-1; D not certain. This CDR3 is 13 amino acids long. Trimming left V 8 bases short and J 8 bases short, with 19 bases between. Germline CDR1 reads SGHNT; CDR2 reads YYREEE (reference sequence). The CDR3 sequence is CASHIPASTEAFF. The CDR3 bases are TGTGCCAGTCACATTCCAGCGTCTACCGAAGCTTTCTTT.

The chain recombines TRBV19 with TRBJ1-5; D ambiguous. V lost 0 bases to trimming and J lost 5 bases, with 11 bases between them. This CDR3 is 15 amino acids long. Germline loops: CDR1 LNHDA, CDR2 SQIVND (reference sequence). The CDR3 sequence is CASSIDYGRDQPQHF. The CDR3 DNA is TGTGCCAGTAGTATAGATTACGGGAGGGATCAGCCCCAGCATTTT. The full variable domain, with the rest looked up from reference TRBV19 and TRBJ1-5, is DGGITQSPKYLFRKEGQNVTLSCEQNLNHDAMYWYRQDPGQGLRLIYYSQIVNDFQKGDIAEGYSVSREKKESFPLTVTSAQKNPTAFYLCASSIDYGRDQPQHFGDGTRLSIL.

V gene TRBV28 combines with J gene TRBJ1-5; D is unresolved. Trimming stripped 6 bases from V and 7 bases from J, with 19 bases between. CDR1 and CDR2 from the germline V gene are MDHEN and SYDVKM. This CDR3 is built from 15 residues. The CDR3 DNA reads TGTGCCAGCAGCACATGGAGCGGGGAAGGACAGCCCCAGCATTTT. This gives the protein CASSTWSGEGQPQHF.

The chain joins TRBV3-1 (or the pseudogene TRBV3-2) to TRBJ2-1, with TRBD2 identical over 7 bases. Germline lookup yields CDR1 LGHDT and CDR2 YNNKEL (reference sequence). Unmatched junction bases numbered 8, after V lost 2 bases and J lost 13 bases. This CDR3 contains 13 residues. CDR3 sequence (DNA): TGTGCCAGCAGCCAATTAGGCGGGAGAGGTCAGTTCTTC. Encoded protein: CASSQLGGRGQFF.

The sample holds a few counts of this clone. The chain carries TRBV7-3 and TRBJ2-2; 11 positions agree with TRBD1. CDR1 is SGHTA, CDR2 FQGTGA, per germline. This CDR3 has 14 amino acids. V lost 5 bases to trimming and J lost 5 bases; unmatched junction nucleotides: 1. The CDR3 spells CASSRDRGTGELFF. Written as DNA, the CDR3 is TGTGCCAGCAGCCGGGACAGGGGGACCGGGGAGCTGTTTTTT.